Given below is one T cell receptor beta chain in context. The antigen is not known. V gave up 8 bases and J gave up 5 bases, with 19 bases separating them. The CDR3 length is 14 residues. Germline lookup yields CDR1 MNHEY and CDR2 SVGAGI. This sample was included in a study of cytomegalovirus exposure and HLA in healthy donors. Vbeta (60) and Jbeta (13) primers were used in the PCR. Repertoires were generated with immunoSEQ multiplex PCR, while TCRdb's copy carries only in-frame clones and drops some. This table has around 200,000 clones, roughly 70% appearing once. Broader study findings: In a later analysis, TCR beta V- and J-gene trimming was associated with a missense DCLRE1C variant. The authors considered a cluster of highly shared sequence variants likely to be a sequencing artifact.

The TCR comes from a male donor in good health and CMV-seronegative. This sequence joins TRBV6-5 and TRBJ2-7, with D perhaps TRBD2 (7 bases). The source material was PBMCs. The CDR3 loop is CASGVGGGLDEQYF. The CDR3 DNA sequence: TGTGCCAGCGGGGTAGGGGGAGGGCTTGACGAGCAGTACTTC.